The 24 T cell receptor beta chains presented below share a single source sample, sequenced in a study of T cell responses to AZD1222 COVID-19 vaccine. Assay used: immunoSEQ multiplex PCR; TCRdb lists only in-frame clones, some missing. The sample carries some 130,000 clones, 80% to 90% recorded once. Sample: peripheral blood, taken on day 0 of AZD1222 vaccination. Source of these receptors: an adult in good health.

The V call is TRBV2, the J call TRBJ1-2; D perhaps matches TRBD1 (5 bases). The V end was cut by 1 base, the J end by 5 bases, with 14 bases between. CDR3 length equals 15 residues. Germline V lookup: CDR1 SNHLY, CDR2 FYNNEI. The CDR3, as DNA: TGTGCCAGCAGTGAAGTTGGGGGATTGGGGTATGGCTACACCTTC. It yields the protein CASSEVGGLGYGYTF.

The chain links TRBV11-2 to TRBJ1-2, with TRBD1 identical over 8 bases. Germline CDR1 SGHAT, CDR2 FQNNGV. Losses at the gene ends were 4 bases for V and 1 base for J; bases not matched to a gene: 5. The CDR3 is 15 residues long. The CDR3 DNA reads as TGTGCCAGCAGCTCACAGGGGGGGAATAACTATGGCTACACCTTC. Residues: CASSSQGGNNYGYTF.

J is TRBJ2-1 and V is TRBV11-3; D possibly corresponds to TRBD1 (6 bases). V lost 1 base and J lost 9, with 16 bases in between. Per the germline V gene, CDR1 is SGHNT and CDR2 is YENEEA. The CDR3 is 15 residues long. The CDR3 protein is CASSLGTEKTSEQFF. CDR3 nucleotide sequence: TGTGCCAGCAGCTTAGGGACAGAAAAAACCAGTGAGCAGTTCTTC.

The chain couples TRBV4-1 to TRBJ1-4, with TRBD1 matching 10 bases. Trimming took 3 bases from V and 1 from J; bases not matched to a gene: 5. The CDR3 extends over 17 amino acids. CDR1 is MGHRA, CDR2 YSYEKL, per germline. The CDR3 loop is CASSQRDRGGTNEKLFF. In DNA form, the CDR3 reads TGCGCCAGCAGCCAGAGGGACAGGGGAGGAACTAATGAAAAACTGTTTTTT.

J is TRBJ1-3 and V is TRBV6-5; 10 nucleotides align to TRBD1. V shed 2 bases and J 4 bases; nucleotides not matched to a gene: 2. Per the germline V gene, CDR1 is MNHEY and CDR2 is SVGAGI. This CDR3 has 15 residues. The CDR3 is CASSYDRGPGNTIYF. The DNA of the CDR3 is TGTGCCAGCAGTTACGACAGGGGGCCCGGAAACACCATATATTTT.

The CDR3 protein is CASSVRSSGGPSSYNEQFF. CDR3 coding DNA: TGTGCCAGCAGCGTAAGATCTAGCGGGGGGCCGAGCTCCTACAATGAGCAGTTCTTC. The gene calls are TRBV9 and TRBJ2-1; TRBD2 aligns across 11 bases. The CDR3 sequence is 19 residues long. Germline V gene sequence: CDR1 SGDLS, CDR2 YYNGEE. V gave up 1 base and J gave up 0 bases; unmatched junction bases: 9.

This sequence joins TRBV19 and TRBJ2-7; the match to TRBD1 covers 7 bases. CDR3 length equals 16 residues. Trimming at V came to 7 bases and at J to 2 bases, leaving 14 bases not matched to a gene. Per germline, CDR1 LNHDA and CDR2 SQIVND (reference sequence). The CDR3, as DNA: TGTGCCAGTACTAACGGGACAGCCCGAATGGCCTACGAGCAGTACTTC. It codes for CASTNGTARMAYEQYF.

V gene TRBV6-5 combines with J gene TRBJ1-1; D is undetermined. Germline V CDR1 and CDR2: MNHEY, SVGAGI. V shed 4 bases and J shed 1 base, with 10 bases lying between them. The CDR3 is 14 amino acids. The CDR3 spells CASSSPRGNTEAFF. In DNA, the CDR3 is TGTGCCAGCAGTTCCCCCCGGGGGAACACTGAAGCTTTCTTT.

CDR3: CASNPPPGQGFHGYTF. CDR3 in DNA: TGTGCCAGCAACCCCCCCCCAGGCCAGGGTTTCCATGGCTACACCTTC. V is TRBV28 and J is TRBJ1-2; TRBD1 might be the D (5 bases). The CDR3 covers 16 residues. V was trimmed by 7 bases and J by 6 bases, leaving 24 bases between them. Per germline, CDR1 MDHEN and CDR2 SYDVKM.

The chain employs TRBV7-2 and TRBJ2-7, with TRBD2 matching over 10 bases. V dropped 3 bases and J dropped 2; count of bases not matched to a gene: 7. CDR1 is SGHTA and CDR2 is FQGNSA in the germline V gene. The CDR3 runs to 16 residues. The CDR3 reads CASSFTGTSVPYEQYF. CDR3 nucleotide sequence: TGTGCCAGCAGCTTTACCGGGACTAGCGTTCCCTACGAGCAGTACTTC.

This chain uses TRBV19 with TRBJ2-1, with 12 nucleotides matching TRBD1. V trimming: 1 base; J trimming: 3 bases; junction bases outside the gene matches: 10. The germline V gene has CDR1 LNHDA and CDR2 SQIVND (reference sequence). The CDR3 is made up of 19 amino acids. CDR3 in amino acids: CASSIGIGTGGPGYNEQFF. DNA for the CDR3: TGTGCCAGTAGTATAGGGATAGGGACAGGGGGCCCAGGCTACAATGAGCAGTTCTTC.

The V call is TRBV7-3, the J call TRBJ2-1, with D possibly being TRBD2 (5 bases). The CDR3 spans 14 residues. Trimming shortened V by 2 bases and J by 6 bases, and 11 bases separated the two germline ends. CDR1 is SGHTA and CDR2 is FQGTGA in the germline V gene. DNA of the CDR3: TGTGCCAGCAGCTTAGCGGGTCCCTCCAATGAGCAGTTCTTC. Its translation is CASSLAGPSNEQFF.

The chain recombines TRBV29-1 with TRBJ2-3; 12 bases map to TRBD2. Germline-derived CDR1 and CDR2 are SQVTM and ANQGSEA. Trimming took 4 bases from V and 0 from J; bases not matched to a gene: 20. The CDR3 has 21 residues. CDR3 bases: TGCAGCGTTGGGGCCAGGGGCACACTAGCGGGAGGCCCCACTAGCACAGATACGCAGTATTTT. It is translated as CSVGARGTLAGGPTSTDTQYF.

This rearrangement joins TRBV30 to TRBJ2-4; 8 bases align to TRBD2. V dropped 4 bases and J dropped 0; count of bases not matched to a gene: 2. CDR3 size: 14 residues. Germline V gene data show CDR1 as GTSNPN and CDR2 as SVGIG (reference sequence). The CDR3 DNA is TGTGCCTGGAAGGCGGGGGGAGCCAAAAACATTCAGTACTTC. Translation gives CAWKAGGAKNIQYF.

The chain combines TRBV2 with TRBJ2-1; D not resolved. The CDR3 runs 10 residues. CDR1 and CDR2 (germline): SNHLY, FYNNEI. Trimming took off 6 bases at V and 10 bases at J, with 7 bases between the two ends. DNA of the CDR3: TGTGCCAGCAGCGGCATCGAGCAGTTCTTC. As protein: CASSGIEQFF.

The chain has TRBV9 and TRBJ2-1; possible D gene TRBD2, 6 bases. Trimming removed 1 base at V and 9 bases at J, with 14 bases between. CDR1 and CDR2 (germline): SGDLS, YYNGEE. The CDR3 length is 14 residues. The CDR3 DNA is TGTGCCAGCAGCGTAAGAGCGGGTCCTGGTGAGCAGTTCTTC. The encoded protein is CASSVRAGPGEQFF.

This clone was observed a single time. V and J are TRBV24-1 and TRBJ2-1, with TRBD1 matching over 7 bases. The V and J ends lost 0 bases and 0 bases, in that order; junction bases with no gene match: 1. The CDR3 totals 16 residues. The germline V gene encodes CDR1 KGHDR and CDR2 SFDVKD. This chain's CDR3 is CATSDLGTDSYNEQFF. The CDR3, as DNA: TGTGCCACCAGTGATTTGGGGACAGACTCCTACAATGAGCAGTTCTTC.

The rearrangement links TRBV5-1 to TRBJ1-2; perhaps TRBD1 as D (5 bases). CDR1 and CDR2 from the germline V gene are SGHRS and YFSETQ. The CDR3 contains 14 residues. V was shortened by 4 bases and J by 4 bases, with 14 bases between the two germline ends. Here the CDR3 DNA reads TGCGCCAGCAGCCCCGGGACGTTGCTCTATGGCTACACCTTC. This sequence encodes CASSPGTLLYGYTF.

Only one count was recorded for this clone. This sequence joins TRBV6-5 and TRBJ1-3; the D gene is possibly TRBD1 (6 bases). V was clipped by 6 bases and J by 2 bases, with 11 bases between them. Germline assignment: CDR1 MNHEY and CDR2 SVGAGI. The CDR3 has 14 residues. This chain's CDR3 is CASRQGLTGNTIYF. CDR3 in DNA: TGTGCCAGCAGGCAGGGGTTGACTGGAAACACCATATATTTT.

The CDR3 DNA is TGTGCCAGCAGCTTGGGAGGGGACTACGAGCAGTACTTC. Translated, it gives CASSLGGDYEQYF. The rearrangement uses TRBV5-4 and TRBJ2-7; D possibly uses TRBD1 or TRBD2 (5 bases each). The CDR3 is 13 residues long. Germline loops: CDR1 SGHNT, CDR2 YYREEE (reference sequence). Trimming left V 0 bases short and J 3 bases short, with 7 bases between.

CDR3 amino acids: CASKVSGSYGYTF. The CDR3 nucleotides are TGTGCCAGTAAAGTGAGCGGAAGCTATGGCTACACCTTC. This rearrangement joins TRBV19 to TRBJ1-2; D not certain. The CDR3 spans 13 residues. Trimming removed 7 bases from V and 4 bases from J, with 13 bases in between. CDR1 LNHDA and CDR2 SQIVND come from the germline V gene (reference sequence). Based on the CDR3 plus reference TRBV19 and TRBJ1-2, the full variable domain is DGGITQSPKYLFRKEGQNVTLSCEQNLNHDAMYWYRQDPGQGLRLIYYSQIVNDFQKGDIAEGYSVSREKKESFPLTVTSAQKNPTAFYLCASKVSGSYGYTFGSGTRLTVV.

The chain is built from TRBV7-2 and TRBJ1-2; tentative D call: TRBD1 (6 bases). V lost 0 bases and J 9 bases, leaving 23 bases between the germline ends. Germline V lookup: CDR1 SGHTA, CDR2 FQGNSA. The CDR3 consists of 17 residues. The CDR3 DNA reads TGTGCCAGCAGCTTAGCATCCCTGGCAGGTTTAAGGGGGAGCTACACCTTC. It codes for CASSLASLAGLRGSYTF.

In its sample, this clone was seen once. This chain links TRBV5-6 with TRBJ1-2; tentatively, D is TRBD1 (5 bases). V was trimmed by 7 bases and J by 3 bases, leaving 10 bases between them. CDR1 SGHDT and CDR2 YYEEEE come from the germline V gene. The CDR3 totals 12 residues. The CDR3 DNA is TGTGCCAGCGGAGCCAGGGACTATGGCTACACCTTC. Translating gives CASGARDYGYTF.

The V gene is TRBV6-5, the J gene TRBJ2-4; 8 nucleotides line up with TRBD1. Germline V gene lookup returns CDR1 MNHEY and CDR2 SVGAGI. V shed 8 bases, J shed 8 bases, and the junction held 11 bases outside the gene matches. The length of the CDR3 is 14 residues. DNA of the CDR3: TGTGCCAGCTCAACACTGGACAGGGAGCACATTCAGTACTTC. This encodes CASSTLDREHIQYF.